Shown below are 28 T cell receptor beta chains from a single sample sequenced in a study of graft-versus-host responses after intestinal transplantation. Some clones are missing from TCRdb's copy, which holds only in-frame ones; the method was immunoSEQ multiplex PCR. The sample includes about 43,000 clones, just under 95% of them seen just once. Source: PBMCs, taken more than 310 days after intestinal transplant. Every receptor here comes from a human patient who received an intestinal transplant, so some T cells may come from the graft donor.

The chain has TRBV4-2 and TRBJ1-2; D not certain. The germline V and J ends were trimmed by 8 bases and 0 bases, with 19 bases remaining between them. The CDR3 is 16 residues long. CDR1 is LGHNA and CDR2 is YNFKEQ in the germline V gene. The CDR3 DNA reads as TGTGCCAGCCCTGAGATTATTGGTAGAGCTAACTATGGCTACACCTTC. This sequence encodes CASPEIIGRANYGYTF.

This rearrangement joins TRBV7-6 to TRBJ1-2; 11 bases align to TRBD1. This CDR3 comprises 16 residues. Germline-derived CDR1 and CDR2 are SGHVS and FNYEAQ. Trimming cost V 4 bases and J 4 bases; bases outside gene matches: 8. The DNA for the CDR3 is TGTGCCAGCAGCTCTCAACCGGACAGGGGGCCCTATGGCTACACCTTC. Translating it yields CASSSQPDRGPYGYTF.

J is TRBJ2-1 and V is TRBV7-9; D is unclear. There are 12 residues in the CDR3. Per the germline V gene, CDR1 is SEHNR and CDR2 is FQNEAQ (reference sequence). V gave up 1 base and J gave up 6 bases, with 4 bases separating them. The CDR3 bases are TGTGCCAGCAGCTTAGTGGGCAATGAGCAGTTCTTC. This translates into CASSLVGNEQFF. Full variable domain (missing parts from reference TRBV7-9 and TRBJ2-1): DTGVSQNPRHKITKRGQNVTFRCDPISEHNRLYWYRQTLGQGPEFLTYFQNEAQLEKSRLLSDRFSAERPKGSFSTLEIQRTEQGDSAMYLCASSLVGNEQFFGPGTRLTVL.

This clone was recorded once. CDR3 loop: CASRGETGISNQPQHF. CDR3 coding DNA: TGTGCCAGCAGGGGGGAGACAGGGATTAGCAATCAGCCCCAGCATTTT. V usage is TRBV2 and J usage is TRBJ1-5; 7 positions agree with TRBD1. Looked up from germline, CDR1 is SNHLY and CDR2 is FYNNEI. The length of the CDR3 is 16 residues. After removal of 6 bases from V and 0 bases from J, the junction contained 8 bases not matched to a gene.

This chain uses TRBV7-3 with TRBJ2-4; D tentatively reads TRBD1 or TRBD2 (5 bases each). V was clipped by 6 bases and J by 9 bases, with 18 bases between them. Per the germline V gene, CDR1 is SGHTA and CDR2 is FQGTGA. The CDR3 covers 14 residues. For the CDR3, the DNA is TGTGCCAGCAGTTCCACCGGGACGAGCGGCATTCAGTACTTC. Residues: CASSSTGTSGIQYF.

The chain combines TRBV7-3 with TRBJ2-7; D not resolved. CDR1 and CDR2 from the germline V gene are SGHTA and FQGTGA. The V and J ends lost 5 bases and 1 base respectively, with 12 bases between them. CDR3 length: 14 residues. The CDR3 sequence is CASSPTAGSYEQYF. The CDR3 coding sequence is TGTGCCAGCAGCCCGACGGCCGGTTCCTACGAGCAGTACTTC.

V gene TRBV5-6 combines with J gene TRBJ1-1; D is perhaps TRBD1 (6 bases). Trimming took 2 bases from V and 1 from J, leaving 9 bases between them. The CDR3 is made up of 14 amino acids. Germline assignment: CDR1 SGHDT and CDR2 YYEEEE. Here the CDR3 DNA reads TGTGCCAGCAGCTTCTACAGGGCGAACACTGAAGCTTTCTTT. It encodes CASSFYRANTEAFF.

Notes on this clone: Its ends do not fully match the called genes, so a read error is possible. The CDR3 sequence: CASSPAQDRPVVF. The DNA for the CDR3 is TGTGCCAGCAGTCCCGCACAGGACAGGCCAGTTGTCTTC. The V call is TRBV6-5, the J call TRBJ1-2, with TRBD1 matching over 7 bases. The CDR3 spans 13 residues. CDR1 and CDR2 (germline): MNHEY, SVGAGI.

The CDR3 loop is CAIRSGGTVNLTDTQYF. DNA for the CDR3: TGTGCCATCAGAAGCGGGGGCACCGTCAACCTCACAGATACGCAGTATTTT. The chain has TRBV10-3 and TRBJ2-3; TRBD2 aligns across 8 bases. CDR1 and CDR2 (germline): ENHRY, SYGVKD. J gave up 2 bases and V 6 bases, and 13 bases lay outside the gene matches. This CDR3 contains 17 residues.

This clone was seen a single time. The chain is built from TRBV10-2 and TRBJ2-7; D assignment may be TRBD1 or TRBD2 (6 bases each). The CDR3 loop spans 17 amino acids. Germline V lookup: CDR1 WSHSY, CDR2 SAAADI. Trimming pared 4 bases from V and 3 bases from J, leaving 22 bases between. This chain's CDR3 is CASSGSVGGRGSYEQYF. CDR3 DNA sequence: TGCGCCAGCAGTGGGTCCGTAGGGGGGCGGGGTAGCTACGAGCAGTACTTC.

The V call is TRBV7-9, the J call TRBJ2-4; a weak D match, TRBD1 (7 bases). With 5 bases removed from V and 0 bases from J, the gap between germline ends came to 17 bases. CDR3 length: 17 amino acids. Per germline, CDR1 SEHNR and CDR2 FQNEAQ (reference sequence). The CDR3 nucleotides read TGTGCCAGCAGCCCAGGCGGGACAGACCTAGCCAAAAACATTCAGTACTTC. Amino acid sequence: CASSPGGTDLAKNIQYF.

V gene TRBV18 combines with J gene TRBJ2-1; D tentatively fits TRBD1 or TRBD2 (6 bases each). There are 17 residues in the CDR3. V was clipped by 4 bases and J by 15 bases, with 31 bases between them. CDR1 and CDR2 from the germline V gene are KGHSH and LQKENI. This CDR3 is CASSLFDLAGKQGSGFF. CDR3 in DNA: TGTGCCAGCTCACTTTTTGATTTGGCGGGAAAACAGGGATCGGGGTTCTTC.

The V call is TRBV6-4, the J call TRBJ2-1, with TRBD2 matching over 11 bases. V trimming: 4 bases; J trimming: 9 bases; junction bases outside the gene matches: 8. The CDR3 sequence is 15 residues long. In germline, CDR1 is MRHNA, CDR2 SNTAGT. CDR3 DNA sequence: TGTGCCAGCAGTGCGGATAGCGGGAGGGCCGCTGAGCAGTTCTTC. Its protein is CASSADSGRAAEQFF.

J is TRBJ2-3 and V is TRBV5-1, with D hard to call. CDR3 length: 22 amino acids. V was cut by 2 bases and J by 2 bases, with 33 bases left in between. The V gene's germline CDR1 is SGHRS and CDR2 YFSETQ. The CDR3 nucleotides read TGCGCCAGCAGCTTTGCCGAAGTGGCACCCTCCCAGCTACAAGACAACACAGATACGCAGTATTTT. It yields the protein CASSFAEVAPSQLQDNTDTQYF.

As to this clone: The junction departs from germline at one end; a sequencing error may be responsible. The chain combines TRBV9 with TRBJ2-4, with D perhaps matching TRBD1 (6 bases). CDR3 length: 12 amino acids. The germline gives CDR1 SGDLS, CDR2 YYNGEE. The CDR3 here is CASSDPQGSLDF. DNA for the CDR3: TGTGCCAGCAGCGACCCTCAGGGGAGTCTGGACTTC.

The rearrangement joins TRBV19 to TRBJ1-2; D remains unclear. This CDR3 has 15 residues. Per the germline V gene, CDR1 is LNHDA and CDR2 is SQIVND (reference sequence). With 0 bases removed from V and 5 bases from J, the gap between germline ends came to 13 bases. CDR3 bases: TGTGCCAGTAGTATAGATCATTGGACGGAATATGGCTACACCTTC. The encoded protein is CASSIDHWTEYGYTF.

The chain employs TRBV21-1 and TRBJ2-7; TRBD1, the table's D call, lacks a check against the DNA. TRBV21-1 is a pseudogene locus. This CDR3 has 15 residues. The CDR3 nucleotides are TGTGCCAGCAGCCCCCACGACAGTAGCTCCTACGAGCAGTACTTC. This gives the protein CASSPHDSSSYEQYF.

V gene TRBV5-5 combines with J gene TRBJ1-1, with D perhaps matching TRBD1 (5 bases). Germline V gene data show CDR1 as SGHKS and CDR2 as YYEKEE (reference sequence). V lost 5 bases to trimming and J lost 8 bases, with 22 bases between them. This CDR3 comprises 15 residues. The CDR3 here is CASRLTWARDEEAFF. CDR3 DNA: TGTGCCAGCAGGTTGACTTGGGCCCGGGACGAAGAAGCTTTCTTT.

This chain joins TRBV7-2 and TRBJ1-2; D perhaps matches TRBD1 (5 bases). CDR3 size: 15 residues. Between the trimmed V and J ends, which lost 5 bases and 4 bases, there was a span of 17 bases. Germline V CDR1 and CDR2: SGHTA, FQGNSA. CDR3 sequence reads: CASSPRATAFYGYTF. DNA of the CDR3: TGTGCCAGCAGCCCTAGGGCGACAGCTTTCTATGGCTACACCTTC.

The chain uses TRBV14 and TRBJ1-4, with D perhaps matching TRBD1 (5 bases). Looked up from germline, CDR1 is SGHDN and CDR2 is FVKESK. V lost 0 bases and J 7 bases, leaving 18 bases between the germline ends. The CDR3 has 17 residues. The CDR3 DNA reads TGTGCCAGCAGCCAAGACGTCGCCGGGACGAGTGGTGAAAAACTGTTTTTT. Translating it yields CASSQDVAGTSGEKLFF.

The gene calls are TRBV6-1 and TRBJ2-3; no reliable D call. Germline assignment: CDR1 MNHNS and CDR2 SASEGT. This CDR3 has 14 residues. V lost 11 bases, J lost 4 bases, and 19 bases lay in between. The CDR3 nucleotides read TGTGCCGCCAGCAGCGAACGGGTTTCAGATACGCAGTATTTT. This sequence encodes CAASSERVSDTQYF.

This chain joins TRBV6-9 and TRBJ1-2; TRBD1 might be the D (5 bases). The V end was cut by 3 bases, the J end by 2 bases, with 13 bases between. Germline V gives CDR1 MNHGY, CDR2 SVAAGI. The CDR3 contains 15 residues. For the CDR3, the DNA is TGTGCCAGCAGTTACGGGCAGGGATCGAACTATGGCTACACCTTC. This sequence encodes CASSYGQGSNYGYTF.

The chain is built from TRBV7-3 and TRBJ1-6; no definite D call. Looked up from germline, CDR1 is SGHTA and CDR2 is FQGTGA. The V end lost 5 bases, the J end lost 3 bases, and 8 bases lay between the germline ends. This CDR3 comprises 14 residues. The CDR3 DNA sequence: TGTGCCAGCAGCAAGGACGGCTATAATTCACCCCTCCACTTT. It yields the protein CASSKDGYNSPLHF.

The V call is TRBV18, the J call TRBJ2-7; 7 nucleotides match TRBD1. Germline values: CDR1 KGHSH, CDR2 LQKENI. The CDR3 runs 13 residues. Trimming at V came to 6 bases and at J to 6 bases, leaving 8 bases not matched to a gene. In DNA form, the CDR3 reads TGTGCCAGCTCGCCTGACAGGGCGGGCGAGCAGTACTTC. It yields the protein CASSPDRAGEQYF.

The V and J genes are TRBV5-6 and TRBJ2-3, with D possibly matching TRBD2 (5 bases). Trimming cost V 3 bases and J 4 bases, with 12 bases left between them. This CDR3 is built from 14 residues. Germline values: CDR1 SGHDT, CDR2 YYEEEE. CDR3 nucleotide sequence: TGTGCCAGCAGCTCAGGACTGGGATCAGATACGCAGTATTTT. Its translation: CASSSGLGSDTQYF. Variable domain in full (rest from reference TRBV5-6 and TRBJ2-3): DAGVTQSPTHLIKTRGQQVTLRCSPKSGHDTVSWYQQALGQGPQFIFQYYEEEERQRGNFPDRFSGHQFPNYSSELNVNALLLGDSALYLCASSSGLGSDTQYFGPGTRLTVL.

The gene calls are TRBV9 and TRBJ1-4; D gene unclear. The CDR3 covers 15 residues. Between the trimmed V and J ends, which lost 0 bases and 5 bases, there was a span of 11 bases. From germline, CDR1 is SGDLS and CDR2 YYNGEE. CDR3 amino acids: CASSVEYGPNEKLFF. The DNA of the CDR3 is TGTGCCAGCAGCGTAGAATATGGTCCCAATGAAAAACTGTTTTTT.

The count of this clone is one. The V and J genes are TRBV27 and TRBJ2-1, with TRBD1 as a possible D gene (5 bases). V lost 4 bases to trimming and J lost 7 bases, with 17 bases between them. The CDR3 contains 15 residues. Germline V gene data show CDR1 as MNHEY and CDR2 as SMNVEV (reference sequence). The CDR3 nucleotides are TGTGCCAGCAGTTCCCCCTGGGGCGAGAGGAATGAGCAGTTCTTC. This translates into CASSSPWGERNEQFF.

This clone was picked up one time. In DNA form, the CDR3 reads TGTGCCAGCAGTTTAAAAACCTACGAGCAGTACTTC. Translation gives CASSLKTYEQYF. The chain recombines TRBV28 with TRBJ2-7; D remains ambiguous. Trimming removed 2 bases from V and 2 bases from J, with 4 bases in between. The CDR3 extends over 12 amino acids. The germline CDR1 and CDR2 sequences are MDHEN and SYDVKM.